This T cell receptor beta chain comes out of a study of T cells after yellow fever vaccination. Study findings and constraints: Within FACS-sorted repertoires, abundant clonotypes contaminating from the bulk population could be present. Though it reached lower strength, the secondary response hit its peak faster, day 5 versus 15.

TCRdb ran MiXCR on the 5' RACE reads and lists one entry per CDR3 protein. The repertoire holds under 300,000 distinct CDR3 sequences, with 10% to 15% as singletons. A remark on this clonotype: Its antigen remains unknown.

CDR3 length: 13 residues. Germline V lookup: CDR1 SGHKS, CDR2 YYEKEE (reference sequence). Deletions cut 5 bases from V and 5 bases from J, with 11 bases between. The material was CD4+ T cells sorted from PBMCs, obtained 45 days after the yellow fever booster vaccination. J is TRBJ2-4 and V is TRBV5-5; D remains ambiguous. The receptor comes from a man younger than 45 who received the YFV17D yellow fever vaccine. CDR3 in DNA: TGTGCCAGCAGTAGTTCCCCGGAAAACATTCAGTACTTC. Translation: CASSSSPENIQYF.